This T cell receptor beta chain was captured in a study of blood T cell repertoires in COVID-19. Overall study context: There were acute and convalescent COVID-19 samples, and they came from the United States, Italy and Spain. T cells, B-cell-depleted T cells, or PBMCs supplied cDNA or gDNA.

Profiled with immunoSEQ multiplex PCR; TCRdb holds only in-frame clones, not every one. The table has about 270,000 clones, about 87% seen once. Those enrolled, adults aged roughly 18 to 90 years, came from about two dozen US areas. Cohorts were based on clinical histories the participants reported. Trimming stripped 5 bases from V and 1 base from J, with 10 bases between. Germline CDR1 is SGHRS and CDR2 is YFSETQ. This CDR3 contains 15 residues. The TCR originated in a woman aged 30 to 39 with acute COVID-19. The genes are TRBV5-1 and TRBJ2-6; possibly TRBD1 for D (5 bases). Material: PBMCs or T cells enriched from blood (not recorded which). CDR3 bases: TGCGCCAGCAGGGGGTCAGGGTCTGGGGCCAACGTCCTGACTTTC. This codes for CASRGSGSGANVLTF.